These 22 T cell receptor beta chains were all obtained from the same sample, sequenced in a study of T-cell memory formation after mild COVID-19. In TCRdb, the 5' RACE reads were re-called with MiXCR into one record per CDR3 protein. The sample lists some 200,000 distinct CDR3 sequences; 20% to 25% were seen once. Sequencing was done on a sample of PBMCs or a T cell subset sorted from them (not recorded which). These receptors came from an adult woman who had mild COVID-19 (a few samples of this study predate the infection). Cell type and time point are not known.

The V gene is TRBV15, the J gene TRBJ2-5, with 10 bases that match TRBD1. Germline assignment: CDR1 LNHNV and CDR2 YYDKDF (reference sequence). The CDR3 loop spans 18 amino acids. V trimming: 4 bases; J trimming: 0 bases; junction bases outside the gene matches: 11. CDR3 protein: CATSTPGQGTPNQETQYF. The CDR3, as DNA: TGTGCCACCAGCACTCCGGGACAGGGGACCCCAAACCAAGAGACCCAGTACTTC. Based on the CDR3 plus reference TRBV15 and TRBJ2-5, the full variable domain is DAMVIQNPRYQVTQFGKPVTLSCSQTLNHNVMYWYQQKSSQAPKLLFHYYDKDFNNEADTPDNFQSRRPNTSFCFLDIRSPGLGDTAMYLCATSTPGQGTPNQETQYFGPGTRLLVL.

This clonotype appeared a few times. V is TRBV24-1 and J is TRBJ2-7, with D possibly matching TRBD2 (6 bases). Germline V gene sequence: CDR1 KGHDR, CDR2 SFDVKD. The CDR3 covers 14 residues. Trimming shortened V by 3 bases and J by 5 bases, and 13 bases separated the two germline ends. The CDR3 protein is CATSDQITGDEQYF. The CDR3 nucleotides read TGTGCCACCAGTGATCAGATTACGGGGGACGAGCAGTACTTC.

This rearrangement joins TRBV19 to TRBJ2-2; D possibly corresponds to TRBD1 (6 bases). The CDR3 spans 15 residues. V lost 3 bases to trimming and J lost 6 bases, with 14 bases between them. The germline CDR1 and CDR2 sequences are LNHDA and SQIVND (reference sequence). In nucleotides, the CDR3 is TGTGCCAGTAGTATTTGGCAGGGGTGGCCCGGGGAGCTGTTTTTT. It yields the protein CASSIWQGWPGELFF.

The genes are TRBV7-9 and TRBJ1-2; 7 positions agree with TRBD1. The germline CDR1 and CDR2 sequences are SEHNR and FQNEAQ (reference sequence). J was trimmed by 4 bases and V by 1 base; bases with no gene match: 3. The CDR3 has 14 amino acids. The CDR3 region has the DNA TGTGCCAGCAGCTTAGTAGGGACAGTCTATGGCTACACCTTC. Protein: CASSLVGTVYGYTF.

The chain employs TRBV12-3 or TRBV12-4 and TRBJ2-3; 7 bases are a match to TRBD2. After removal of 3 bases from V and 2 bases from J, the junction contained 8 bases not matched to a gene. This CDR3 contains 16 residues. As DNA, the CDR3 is TGTGCCAGCAGTTTTACACTAGCGCGGGTCACAGATACGCAGTATTTT. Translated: CASSFTLARVTDTQYF.

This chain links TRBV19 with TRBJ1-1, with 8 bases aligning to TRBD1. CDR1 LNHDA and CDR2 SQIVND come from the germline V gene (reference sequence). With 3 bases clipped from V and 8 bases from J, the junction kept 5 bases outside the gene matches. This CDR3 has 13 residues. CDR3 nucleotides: TGTGCCAGTAGTATCCTTGGACAGGGAGAAGCTTTCTTT. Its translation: CASSILGQGEAFF.

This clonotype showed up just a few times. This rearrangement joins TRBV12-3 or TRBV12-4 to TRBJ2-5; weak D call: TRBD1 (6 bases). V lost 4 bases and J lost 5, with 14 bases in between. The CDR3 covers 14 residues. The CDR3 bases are TGTGCCAGCAGTTGGGCCAGGGGTGCGGAGACCCAGTACTTC. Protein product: CASSWARGAETQYF.

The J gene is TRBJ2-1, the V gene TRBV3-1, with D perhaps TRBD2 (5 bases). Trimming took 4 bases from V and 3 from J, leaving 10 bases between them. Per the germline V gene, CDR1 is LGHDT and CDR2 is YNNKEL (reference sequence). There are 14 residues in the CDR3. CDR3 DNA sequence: TGTGCCAGCAGCCTGAGCGGCTTCTACAATGAGCAGTTCTTC. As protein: CASSLSGFYNEQFF.

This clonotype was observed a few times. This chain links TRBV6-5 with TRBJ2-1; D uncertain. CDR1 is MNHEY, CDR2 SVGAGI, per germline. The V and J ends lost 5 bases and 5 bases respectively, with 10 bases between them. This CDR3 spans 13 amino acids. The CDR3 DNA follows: TGTGCCAGCAGTGCCGGCGGTGACAATGAGCAGTTCTTC. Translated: CASSAGGDNEQFF.

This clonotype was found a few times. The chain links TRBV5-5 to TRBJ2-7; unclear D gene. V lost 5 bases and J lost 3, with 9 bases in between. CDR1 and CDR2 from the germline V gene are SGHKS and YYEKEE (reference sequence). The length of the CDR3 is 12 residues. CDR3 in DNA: TGTGCCAGCAGTGTTGTAGGCTACGAGCAGTACTTC. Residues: CASSVVGYEQYF.

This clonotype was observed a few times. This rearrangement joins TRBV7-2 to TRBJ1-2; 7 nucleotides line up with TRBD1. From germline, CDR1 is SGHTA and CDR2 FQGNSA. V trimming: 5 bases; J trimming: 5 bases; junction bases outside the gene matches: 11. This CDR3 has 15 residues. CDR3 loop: CASSTTGIPLYGYTF. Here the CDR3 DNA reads TGTGCCAGCAGCACGACAGGGATCCCGCTTTATGGCTACACCTTC.

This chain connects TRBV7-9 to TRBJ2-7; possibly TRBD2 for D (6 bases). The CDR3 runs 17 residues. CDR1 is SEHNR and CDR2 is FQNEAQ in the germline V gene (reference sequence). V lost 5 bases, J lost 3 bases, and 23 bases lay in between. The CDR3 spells CASSTPGTPKGLYEQYF. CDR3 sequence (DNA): TGTGCCAGCAGCACACCCGGGACTCCGAAGGGCCTCTACGAGCAGTACTTC.

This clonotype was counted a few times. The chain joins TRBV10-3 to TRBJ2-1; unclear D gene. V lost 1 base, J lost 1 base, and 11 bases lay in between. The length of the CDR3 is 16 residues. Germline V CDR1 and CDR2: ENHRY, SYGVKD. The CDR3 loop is CAISEYLQPSYNEQFF. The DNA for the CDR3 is TGTGCCATCAGTGAGTACCTTCAACCTTCCTACAATGAGCAGTTCTTC.

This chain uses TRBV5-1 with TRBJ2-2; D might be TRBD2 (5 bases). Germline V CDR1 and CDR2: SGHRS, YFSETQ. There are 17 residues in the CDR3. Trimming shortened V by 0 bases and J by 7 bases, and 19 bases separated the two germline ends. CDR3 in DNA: TGCGCCAGCAGCTTGGCCGGACTCGAGGAGGTTGGCGGGGAGCTGTTTTTT. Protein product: CASSLAGLEEVGGELFF.

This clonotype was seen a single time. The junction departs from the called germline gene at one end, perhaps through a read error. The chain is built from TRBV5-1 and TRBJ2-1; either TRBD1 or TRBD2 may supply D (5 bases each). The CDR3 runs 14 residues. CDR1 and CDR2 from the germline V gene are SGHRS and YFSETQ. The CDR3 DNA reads TGCGCCAGCAACTTGGGACCGAGCTACAATGAGCAGTTCTTC. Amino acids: CASNLGPSYNEQFF.

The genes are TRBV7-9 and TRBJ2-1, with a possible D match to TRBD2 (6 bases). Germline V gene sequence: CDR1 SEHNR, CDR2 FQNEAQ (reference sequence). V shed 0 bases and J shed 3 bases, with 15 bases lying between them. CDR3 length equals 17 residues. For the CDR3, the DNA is TGTGCCAGCAGCTTAGCAAAGGCAGGGACTTTCTACAATGAGCAGTTCTTC. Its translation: CASSLAKAGTFYNEQFF.

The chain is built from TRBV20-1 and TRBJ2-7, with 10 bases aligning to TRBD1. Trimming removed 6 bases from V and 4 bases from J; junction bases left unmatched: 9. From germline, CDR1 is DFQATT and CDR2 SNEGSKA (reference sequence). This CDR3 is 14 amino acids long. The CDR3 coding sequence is TGCAGTGCGGATCAGACAGGGGGCTTGTACGAGCAGTACTTC. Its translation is CSADQTGGLYEQYF.

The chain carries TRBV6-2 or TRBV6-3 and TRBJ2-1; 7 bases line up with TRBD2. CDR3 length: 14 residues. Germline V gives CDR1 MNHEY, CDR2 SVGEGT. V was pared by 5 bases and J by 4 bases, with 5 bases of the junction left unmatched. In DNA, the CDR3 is TGTGCCAGCAGTATTGCGGGAGTATACAATGAGCAGTTCTTC. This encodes CASSIAGVYNEQFF.

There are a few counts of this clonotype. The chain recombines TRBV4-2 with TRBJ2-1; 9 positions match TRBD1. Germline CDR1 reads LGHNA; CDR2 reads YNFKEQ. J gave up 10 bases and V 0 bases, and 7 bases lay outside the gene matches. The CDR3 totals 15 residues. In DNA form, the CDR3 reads TGTGCCAGCAGCCAAGATGGGACAGGGTATCAAGAGCAGTTCTTC. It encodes CASSQDGTGYQEQFF.

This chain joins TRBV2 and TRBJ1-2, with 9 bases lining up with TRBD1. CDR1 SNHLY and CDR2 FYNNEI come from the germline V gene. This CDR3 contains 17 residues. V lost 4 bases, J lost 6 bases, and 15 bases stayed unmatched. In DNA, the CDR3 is TGTGCCAGCAGTGTTTTGGGGGGACAGGGTAGGACTGATGGCTACACCTTC. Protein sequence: CASSVLGGQGRTDGYTF.

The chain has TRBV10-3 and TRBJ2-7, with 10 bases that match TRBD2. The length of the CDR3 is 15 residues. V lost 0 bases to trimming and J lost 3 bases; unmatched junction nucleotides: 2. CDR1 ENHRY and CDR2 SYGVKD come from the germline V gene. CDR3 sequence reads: CAISESPSGSYEQYF. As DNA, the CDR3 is TGTGCCATCAGTGAGTCTCCTAGCGGGAGCTACGAGCAGTACTTC.

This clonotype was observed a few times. CDR3 loop: CASSRTSGGSDTQYF. In nucleotides, the CDR3 is TGCGCCAGCAGCCGGACTAGCGGGGGTTCAGATACGCAGTATTTT. The chain recombines TRBV4-1 with TRBJ2-3; 13 bases match TRBD2. CDR3 length: 15 residues. Germline V lookup: CDR1 MGHRA, CDR2 YSYEKL. Trimming took 4 bases from V and 4 from J; bases not matched to a gene: 2.